This T cell receptor beta chain was recovered during a study of molecular identifiers for immune sequencing clone quantification. This clonotype has more than one count but fewer than ten. TCRdb independently ran MiXCR on the PCR reads; one entry per CDR3 protein. This sample carries a few hundred thousand distinct CDR3 sequences, under 25% of them seen once, and the ten largest clones take 0.74%. This CDR3 has 13 amino acids. Trimming took off 3 bases at V and 6 bases at J, with 14 bases between the two ends. Germline V gives CDR1 DFQATT, CDR2 SNEGSKA (reference sequence). The chain couples TRBV20-1 to TRBJ1-2, with unresolved D. The sequenced sample consisted of naive CD8+ T cells from blood, with Jurkat cell RNA spiked in. The subset denotes: FACS-sorted CD8+CD4-CCR7+CD45RA+ naive T cells. The sequence was obtained from a human donor in good health. Some libraries in this study had Jurkat cell RNA spiked in. This CDR3 reads CSASKPGGDGYTF. The CDR3 DNA reads TGCAGTGCTAGCAAACCTGGAGGAGATGGCTACACCTTC.